This T cell receptor (beta chain) originates from a study of CD8+ T cells in alopecia areata. Researchers took lesional scalp punch biopsies and peripheral blood from people who were alopecia areata patients. Study outcomes and limitations: There were also resident alphabeta T cells of normal skin sequenced in scalp samples. Lesional scalp, especially alopecia totalis/universalis, showed higher clonality than normal scalp.

The CDR3 has 12 amino acids. Germline CDR1 SNHLY, CDR2 FYNNEI. Between the trimmed V and J ends, which lost 7 bases and 7 bases, there was a span of 10 bases. Turning to this clone: Antigen unknown.

RNA extraction and reverse transcription yielded cDNA as sequencing template. Sequencing was performed with immunoSEQ multiplex PCR; in TCRdb, only in-frame clones are kept and a portion is missing. This table holds 130,000 or so clones, around 50% found once. This chain uses TRBV2 with TRBJ1-4; D possibly corresponds to TRBD1 (6 bases). This receptor was identified in a human donor with alopecia areata. The sequencing sample was made of NKG2D-low CD8+ T cells sorted from blood. The CDR3 nucleotides are TGTGCCAGCATTGGACAGACTGAAAAACTGTTTTTT. Its translation: CASIGQTEKLFF.